The T cell receptor (beta chain) under discussion was sequenced for a study of T cells expressing NK-cell markers. Study observations and caveats: A handful of donors likewise had their CD3+CD56-NKG2C+ fraction led by these clonotypes.

UMIs accompanied the 5'RACE template switching by which TCR beta cDNA was made. From the 5' RACE reads, TCRdb lists one entry per CDR3 protein and no DNA. Seen in this sample are a few hundred thousand distinct CDR3 sequences; the ten most common clones hold about 0.4%. This CDR3 is built from 16 residues. Concerning this clonotype itself: Its antigen is undetermined.

The source of this sequence is a man between 18 and 35 years old in good health. The chain uses TRBV12-3 or TRBV12-4 and TRBJ1-2; as DNA is missing, the TRBD1 call by TCRdb cannot be tested. Specimen: blood T cells: a sorted CD56 or NKG2C T cell subset, CD4+ or CD8+ T cells, or bulk PBMC T cells (not recorded which). The CDR3 protein is CASSLYRERINYGYTF.